These T cell receptor beta chains were read from a single sample in a study of T cells after yellow fever vaccination. TCRdb analysed the 5' RACE reads with MiXCR anew, one entry per CDR3 protein. Here the sample spans about 220,000 distinct CDR3 sequences, approximately 3.2% being singletons. This sample comprised CD4+ T cells sorted from PBMCs, obtained 10 days after the yellow fever booster vaccination. The receptor set was obtained from a man between 18 and 35 years old who received the YFV17D yellow fever vaccine. CDR3s include the opening cysteine and the closing phenylalanine or tryptophan. Each record gives: J gene, V gene, CDR3 protein.

TRBJ2-3	TRBV20-1	CSARTSGGNPFTQYF
TRBJ1-1	TRBV7-8	CASTPDRGHNTEAFF
TRBJ1-1	TRBV6-2/TRBV6-3	CASSLDEDRGIRNTEAFF
TRBJ2-7	TRBV20-1	CSAQGKEQYF
TRBJ1-5	TRBV6-6	CASSRDSNSNQPQHF
TRBJ1-1	TRBV3-1	CASSQGRGMNTEAFF
TRBJ2-3	TRBV7-2	CASSLDRAIDTQYF
TRBJ1-1	TRBV6-5	CASSVTWNTEAFF
TRBJ2-2	TRBV19	CASTDAGELFF
TRBJ1-2	TRBV29-1	CSVVQPTGRTNYGYTF
TRBJ1-2	TRBV4-2	CASSQEGKPSGGYTF
TRBJ2-1	TRBV12-3/TRBV12-4	CASSLSEQFF
TRBJ2-3	TRBV18	CASSPSRAGSTDTQYF
TRBJ2-7	TRBV7-2	CASRDGQAYDYEQYF
TRBJ2-5	TRBV12-3/TRBV12-4	CASSSGGGGETQYF
TRBJ2-2	TRBV5-1	CASSLLQVNTGELFF
TRBJ2-1	TRBV9	CASSRRTGGNEQFF
TRBJ1-1	TRBV12-3/TRBV12-4	CASSFQTGGTEAFF
TRBJ1-6	TRBV12-3/TRBV12-4	CASKREGFNSPLHF
TRBJ1-2	TRBV6-2/TRBV6-3	CASRPEGQGLDGYTF
TRBJ1-1	TRBV3-1	CASSRDRRAEAFF
TRBJ2-3	TRBV5-1	CASSETSGSFTDTQYF
TRBJ2-3	TRBV20-1	CSAPSGGAYTQYF
TRBJ1-2	TRBV29-1	CSVGENYGYTF
TRBJ2-3	TRBV10-3	CALRPGQGTTDTQYF
TRBJ1-2	TRBV9	CASSVDLQDGYTF
TRBJ1-4	TRBV7-2	CASSPPDAEKLFF